This is a list of T cell receptor beta chains from one sample in a study of long-term antiretroviral therapy in people with HIV. The protocol was immunoSEQ multiplex PCR, while the TCRdb copy is restricted to in-frame clones and leaves out a portion. The sample yields 25,000 to 40,000 clones, about 97% seen once. Source: unsorted PBMCs, taken 7.6 years after starting antiretroviral therapy. These TCRs come from a man in his thirties or forties with HIV. Both conserved end residues are part of each CDR3. Fields, in order: J gene, V gene, D gene, clone size, CDR3 protein, CDR3 DNA. D genes are given only for firm matches. Clone size is given for some rows only: seen once, a few or many times, or a class if the clone is expanded.

j_call: TRBJ1-2; v_call: TRBV18; d_call: NA; clone_size: NA; cdr3_aa: CASSPLPGYFGYTF; cdr3_nt: TGTGCCAGCTCACCACTCCCGGGATATTTTGGCTACACCTTC
j_call: TRBJ2-3; v_call: TRBV9; d_call: NA; clone_size: NA; cdr3_aa: CASSVAPDTDTQYF; cdr3_nt: TGTGCCAGCAGCGTAGCTCCGGACACAGATACGCAGTATTTT
j_call: TRBJ1-3; v_call: TRBV2; d_call: TRBD1; clone_size: NA; cdr3_aa: CASTFYRGNSGNTIYF; cdr3_nt: TGTGCCAGCACCTTTTACAGGGGCAACTCTGGAAACACCATATATTTT
j_call: TRBJ2-7; v_call: TRBV5-4; d_call: NA; clone_size: NA; cdr3_aa: CASSPGQLYEQYF; cdr3_nt: TGTGCCAGCAGCCCAGGACAGCTCTACGAGCAGTACTTC
j_call: TRBJ2-7; v_call: TRBV19; d_call: NA; clone_size: NA; cdr3_aa: CASTYGGEQYF; cdr3_nt: TGTGCCAGTACCTATGGGGGCGAGCAGTACTTC
j_call: TRBJ2-7; v_call: TRBV5-5; d_call: NA; clone_size: NA; cdr3_aa: CASSPRDIDSYEQYF; cdr3_nt: TGTGCCAGCAGCCCCCGGGACATTGACTCCTACGAGCAGTACTTC
j_call: TRBJ1-2; v_call: TRBV6-6; d_call: NA; clone_size: once; cdr3_aa: CASSYNVDFGYTF; cdr3_nt: TGTGCCAGCAGTTATAATGTGGACTTTGGCTACACCTTC
j_call: TRBJ2-2; v_call: TRBV2; d_call: TRBD1; clone_size: NA; cdr3_aa: CASRTDRGVPGELFF; cdr3_nt: TGTGCCAGCAGGACCGACAGGGGGGTGCCCGGGGAGCTGTTTTTT
j_call: TRBJ1-3; v_call: TRBV28; d_call: NA; clone_size: once; cdr3_aa: CASFRTPLSGNTIYF; cdr3_nt: TGTGCCAGCTTCAGGACGCCTCTTTCTGGAAACACCATATATTTT
j_call: TRBJ1-3; v_call: TRBV6-6; d_call: NA; clone_size: NA; cdr3_aa: CASGGISGNTIYF; cdr3_nt: TGTGCCAGCGGGGGGATTTCTGGAAACACCATATATTTT
j_call: TRBJ2-7; v_call: TRBV9; d_call: NA; clone_size: NA; cdr3_aa: CASSVGGDSYEQYF; cdr3_nt: TGTGCCAGCAGCGTTGGAGGGGATTCCTACGAGCAGTACTTC
j_call: TRBJ2-7; v_call: TRBV11-3; d_call: NA; clone_size: NA; cdr3_aa: CASSLSGDEQYF; cdr3_nt: TGTGCCAGCAGCTTATCGGGCGACGAGCAGTACTTC
j_call: TRBJ1-2; v_call: TRBV10-3; d_call: NA; clone_size: NA; cdr3_aa: CAIGTLYGYTF; cdr3_nt: TGTGCCATCGGGACACTTTATGGCTACACCTTC
j_call: TRBJ2-3; v_call: TRBV10-3; d_call: TRBD2; clone_size: NA; cdr3_aa: CAIRPGLAADTQYF; cdr3_nt: TGTGCCATCAGGCCAGGACTAGCCGCAGATACGCAGTATTTT
j_call: TRBJ2-5; v_call: TRBV7-2; d_call: TRBD1; clone_size: NA; cdr3_aa: CASSRLPGQGAGETQYF; cdr3_nt: TGTGCCAGCAGCCGCCTACCGGGACAGGGGGCAGGAGAGACCCAGTACTTC
j_call: TRBJ1-2; v_call: TRBV4-3; d_call: TRBD1; clone_size: once; cdr3_aa: CASSQGWDRLNYGYTF; cdr3_nt: TGCGCCAGCAGCCAGGGTTGGGACAGACTCAACTATGGCTACACCTTC